This record covers a single TCR beta chain. Its antigen remains unknown. The source of the sample is a study of cytomegalovirus exposure and HLA in healthy donors. Although they were nominally healthy when sampled, donors likely had unrecorded immune exposures. Study conclusions and caveats: According to an earlier analysis, most TCR beta V segments yielded productive rearrangements about 90% or about 30% of the time. It was confirmed in vitro that a few of the CMV-associated chains were specific for CMV antigens. Many donors carried some public TCRs, although rarity characterized most TCR sequences.

Vbeta (60) and Jbeta (13) primers were used in the PCR. Repertoires were generated with immunoSEQ multiplex PCR, while TCRdb's copy carries only in-frame clones and drops some. The sample totals approximately 130,000 clones. The CDR3 spans 17 residues. Germline lookup yields CDR1 SGHDT and CDR2 YYEEEE. J gave up 3 bases and V 1 base, and 9 bases lay outside the gene matches. The chain couples TRBV5-6 to TRBJ1-4; TRBD1 agrees at 7 bases. Sequencing used PBMCs. The clonotype was recovered from a woman between 55 and 75 years old in good health and CMV-seronegative. The CDR3: CASSLRGPGQPNEKLFF. CDR3 nucleotide sequence: TGTGCCAGCAGCTTGCGGGGTCCGGGACAGCCTAATGAAAAACTGTTTTTT. The variable domain in full, with the rest retrieved from reference TRBV5-6 and TRBJ1-4, is DAGVTQSPTHLIKTRGQQVTLRCSPKSGHDTVSWYQQALGQGPQFIFQYYEEEERQRGNFPDRFSGHQFPNYSSELNVNALLLGDSALYLCASSLRGPGQPNEKLFFGSGTQLSVL.